The 29 T cell receptor beta chains given below trace back to one sample, sequenced in a study of beta chain features in type 1 diabetes. Their antigens are not known. Points from the study as a whole: When Type 1 diabetes patients were examined, their TCRB CDR3s proved moderately but significantly shorter in all four CD4+ subsets.

The authors reverse transcribed all of the isolated RNA, so sequencing captured expressed TCRB transcripts. Clones were read by immunoSEQ multiplex PCR, and TCRdb kept only the in-frame ones, dropping some. The table has roughly 300,000 clones, around 8.5% seen once. The sequencing sample was made of central memory CD4+ T cells from blood. The receptors here all came from a man aged 25-40 years with type 1 diabetes.

This clone has a handful of counts. The chain links TRBV14 to TRBJ2-5; 11 bases match TRBD2. In germline, CDR1 is SGHDN, CDR2 FVKESK. This CDR3 contains 15 residues. Trimming took 3 bases from V and 3 from J; bases not matched to a gene: 3. The CDR3 sequence is CASSHILAGEETQYF. The CDR3 DNA reads TGTGCCAGCAGCCACATACTAGCGGGGGAAGAGACCCAGTACTTC.

This clone was recorded many times. The CDR3 DNA sequence: TGTGCCGCCGGGACAGGAAACGCAGATACGCAGTATTTT. Translated: CAAGTGNADTQYF. The J gene is TRBJ2-3, the V gene TRBV7-9; TRBD1 aligns across 8 bases. This CDR3 is 13 amino acids long. Per germline, CDR1 SEHNR and CDR2 FQNEAQ (reference sequence). V shed 11 bases, J shed 4 bases, and the junction held 8 bases outside the gene matches.

This clone was picked up a small number of times. V usage is TRBV7-2 and J usage is TRBJ2-3; D perhaps matches TRBD1 (5 bases). Germline V gives CDR1 SGHTA, CDR2 FQGNSA. Trimming cost V 5 bases and J 0 bases, with 15 bases left between them. The CDR3 consists of 16 residues. The CDR3 is CASSTRQLSSTDTQYF. The CDR3 region has the DNA TGTGCCAGCAGCACCAGACAGCTCTCTAGCACAGATACGCAGTATTTT.

J is TRBJ1-1 and V is TRBV2; a weak D match, TRBD1 (5 bases). V was pared by 5 bases and J by 1 base, with 11 bases between. This CDR3 comprises 14 residues. Germline CDR1 reads SNHLY; CDR2 reads FYNNEI. The CDR3 DNA reads as TGTGCCAGCAGTCCCGGACATGGGAACACTGAAGCTTTCTTT. It yields the protein CASSPGHGNTEAFF.

The table lists this clone with a few counts. The V and J genes are TRBV6-5 and TRBJ1-1; D gene unclear. Germline assignment: CDR1 MNHEY and CDR2 SVGAGI. The germline V and J ends were trimmed by 6 bases and 5 bases, with 16 bases remaining between them. CDR3 length equals 14 residues. CDR3 residues: CASSQPNRRTEAFF. For the CDR3, the DNA is TGTGCCAGCAGCCAGCCGAATCGTCGAACTGAAGCTTTCTTT.

This clone was found many times. The rearrangement uses TRBV10-3 and TRBJ1-1, with 9 bases identical to TRBD1. The CDR3 is 15 amino acids. Germline V gives CDR1 ENHRY, CDR2 SYGVKD. J gave up 5 bases and V 10 bases, and 14 bases lay outside the gene matches. CDR3 residues: CATRFPQGAETEAFF. The CDR3, as DNA: TGTGCCACCCGATTCCCACAGGGGGCTGAAACTGAAGCTTTCTTT.

This clone was detected ten times or more. The DNA for the CDR3 is TGTGCCAGCAGTTTGGGACAGGGGGCCTCACATCGGGGCTACACCTTC. Translated, it gives CASSLGQGASHRGYTF. The genes are TRBV6-5 and TRBJ1-2; 12 bases align to TRBD1. The germline V gene encodes CDR1 MNHEY and CDR2 SVGAGI. The trim removed 4 bases at V and 8 bases at J, leaving 11 bases unmatched. The CDR3 runs to 16 residues.

This clone was picked up a small number of times. This chain joins TRBV30 and TRBJ2-3; D possibly matches TRBD1 or TRBD2 (5 bases each). This CDR3 spans 15 amino acids. V was trimmed by 0 bases and J by 1 base, leaving 11 bases between them. Germline lookup yields CDR1 GTSNPN and CDR2 SVGIG (reference sequence). CDR3 region: CAWSVWGRRTDTQYF. CDR3 DNA sequence: TGTGCCTGGAGTGTCTGGGGACGGCGCACAGATACGCAGTATTTT.

The table lists this clone with a few counts. The chain uses TRBV7-2 and TRBJ2-3; D gene uncertain. The CDR3 runs 15 residues. Trimming took 0 bases from V and 0 from J, leaving 7 bases between them. The germline gives CDR1 SGHTA, CDR2 FQGNSA. Written as DNA, the CDR3 is TGTGCCAGCAGCTTAGCGGCGGTCAGCACAGATACGCAGTATTTT. As protein: CASSLAAVSTDTQYF.

The chain recombines TRBV9 with TRBJ1-5, with D hard to call. Deletions cut 0 bases from V and 3 bases from J, with 10 bases between. The CDR3 is 15 residues long. Germline V gene sequence: CDR1 SGDLS, CDR2 YYNGEE. This CDR3 is CASSVAGEYNQPQHF. In DNA form, the CDR3 reads TGTGCCAGCAGCGTAGCTGGGGAGTACAATCAGCCCCAGCATTTT.

This sequence joins TRBV2 and TRBJ2-5, with a tentative D call TRBD2 (5 bases). The V end was cut by 11 bases, the J end by 4 bases, with 20 bases between. The CDR3 is 14 amino acids. The germline V gene encodes CDR1 SNHLY and CDR2 FYNNEI. CDR3 sequence (DNA): TGTGCCGGATCCCTATTAGAGGGAGTAGAGACCCAGTACTTC. It yields the protein CAGSLLEGVETQYF.

Only a few counts were recorded for this clone. The V gene is TRBV10-2, the J gene TRBJ2-7; 7 bases fit TRBD2. Germline V gene lookup returns CDR1 WSHSY and CDR2 SAAADI. The CDR3 loop spans 16 amino acids. V shed 3 bases, J shed 6 bases, and the junction held 14 bases outside the gene matches. CDR3 protein: CASSDVGSREGGEQYF. CDR3 nucleotides: TGCGCCAGCAGTGATGTGGGTTCCAGGGAGGGCGGCGAGCAGTACTTC.

J is TRBJ2-1 and V is TRBV5-1, with TRBD1 matching 9 bases. CDR3 size: 15 residues. CDR1 and CDR2 (germline): SGHRS, YFSETQ. Losses at the gene ends were 4 bases for V and 4 bases for J; bases not matched to a gene: 6. CDR3 DNA: TGCGCCAGCAGCCCCCGGGACAGGGCTTACAATGAGCAGTTCTTC. It translates to CASSPRDRAYNEQFF.

This clone was seen a handful of times. The rearrangement joins TRBV5-1 to TRBJ1-6, with TRBD1 matching 8 bases. Germline trimming cut 4 bases from V and 10 bases from J; bases unmatched to any gene: 7. CDR1 is SGHRS, CDR2 YFSETQ, per germline. The CDR3 consists of 14 residues. CDR3 residues: CASSTSTGASPLHF. The CDR3 DNA is TGCGCCAGCAGCACCTCGACAGGGGCCTCACCCCTCCACTTT.

The J gene is TRBJ2-7, the V gene TRBV6-1; D is perhaps TRBD1 or TRBD2 (5 bases each). This CDR3 spans 14 amino acids. Looked up from germline, CDR1 is MNHNS and CDR2 is SASEGT. V was shortened by 7 bases and J by 3 bases, with 16 bases between the two germline ends. The CDR3 region is CASISRDRNYEQYF. In nucleotides, the CDR3 is TGTGCCAGCATCTCCCGGGACCGCAACTACGAGCAGTACTTC.

This clone was detected many times. V and J are TRBV18 and TRBJ2-3; 7 bases are a match to TRBD2. The CDR3 spans 15 residues. After removal of 0 bases from V and 1 base from J, the junction contained 1 base not matched to a gene. Germline V lookup: CDR1 KGHSH, CDR2 LQKENI. CDR3 sequence reads: CASSPPAGGTDTQYF. CDR3 sequence (DNA): TGTGCCAGCTCACCACCTGCGGGGGGCACAGATACGCAGTATTTT. The full variable domain, its missing parts supplied by reference TRBV18 and TRBJ2-3, is NAGVMQNPRHLVRRRGQEARLRCSPMKGHSHVYWYRQLPEEGLKFMVYLQKENIIDESGMPKERFSAEFPKEGPSILRIQQVVRGDSAAYFCASSPPAGGTDTQYFGPGTRLTVL.

This chain connects TRBV4-3 to TRBJ2-3; 14 bases are a match to TRBD2. Germline V CDR1 and CDR2: LGHNA, YSLEER. This CDR3 is built from 21 residues. Trimming at V came to 0 bases and at J to 4 bases, leaving 15 bases not matched to a gene. The CDR3 DNA reads as TGCGCCAGCAGCCAAGATCTTGGGACTAGCGGGGGCCTTGGGCCCCCAGATACGCAGTATTTT. This gives the protein CASSQDLGTSGGLGPPDTQYF.

This chain links TRBV27 with TRBJ1-5; 11 positions agree with TRBD1. The V gene's germline CDR1 is MNHEY and CDR2 SMNVEV (reference sequence). Unmatched junction bases numbered 3, after V lost 2 bases and J lost 6 bases. This CDR3 comprises 15 residues. The DNA of the CDR3 is TGTGCCAGCAGTTTACGGACAGGGGGCTGTCAGCCCCAGCATTTT. This gives the protein CASSLRTGGCQPQHF.

V usage is TRBV30 and J usage is TRBJ1-5; TRBD1 matches 11 bases. This CDR3 spans 15 amino acids. Per the germline V gene, CDR1 is GTSNPN and CDR2 is SVGIG (reference sequence). The junction had 9 bases not matched to a gene; V was cut back by 5 bases and J by 6 bases. The CDR3 loop reads CAWGTGQGVAQPQHF. Here the CDR3 DNA reads TGTGCCTGGGGCACGGGACAGGGGGTCGCTCAGCCCCAGCATTTT.

The chain links TRBV27 to TRBJ2-7; tentatively, D is TRBD2 (6 bases). V was clipped by 6 bases and J by 4 bases, with 16 bases between them. Germline assignment: CDR1 MNHEY and CDR2 SMNVEV (reference sequence). The CDR3 runs to 14 residues. The CDR3 protein is CASSLGAGWYEQYF. DNA of the CDR3: TGTGCCAGCAGCTTAGGAGCGGGCTGGTACGAGCAGTACTTC.

This chain uses TRBV5-1 with TRBJ1-2, with unresolved D. V shed 0 bases and J shed 2 bases, with 8 bases lying between them. Germline V lookup: CDR1 SGHRS, CDR2 YFSETQ. The CDR3 has 14 residues. The CDR3 region is CASSLEGQNYGYTF. CDR3 nucleotides: TGCGCCAGCAGCTTGGAAGGCCAGAACTATGGCTACACCTTC.

Only a few counts were recorded for this clone. CDR3 region: CASSQGIRGGYTF. CDR3 sequence (DNA): TGCGCCAGCAGCCAAGGAATTCGAGGTGGCTACACCTTC. V and J are TRBV4-3 and TRBJ1-2; no reliable D call. This CDR3 has 13 residues. Trimming cost V 1 base and J 7 bases, with 10 bases left between them. Germline V gene lookup returns CDR1 LGHNA and CDR2 YSLEER.

This clone has more than one count but fewer than ten. The chain couples TRBV9 to TRBJ2-1, with 8 nucleotides matching TRBD2. V was pared by 0 bases and J by 3 bases, with 11 bases of the junction left unmatched. This CDR3 is built from 18 residues. CDR1 is SGDLS and CDR2 is YYNGEE in the germline V gene. The CDR3 spells CASSVATGSGGHYNEQFF. CDR3 coding DNA: TGTGCCAGCAGCGTAGCTACGGGGAGCGGGGGACACTACAATGAGCAGTTCTTC. The complete variable domain, with remaining parts taken from reference TRBV9 and TRBJ2-1, reads DSGVTQTPKHLITATGQRVTLRCSPRSGDLSVYWYQQSLDQGLQFLIQYYNGEERAKGNILERFSAQQFPDLHSELNLSSLELGDSALYFCASSVATGSGGHYNEQFFGPGTRLTVL.

The rearrangement joins TRBV28 to TRBJ1-6, with 8 bases that match TRBD1. The CDR3 spans 14 residues. The trim removed 6 bases at V and 7 bases at J, leaving 5 bases unmatched. Germline loops: CDR1 MDHEN, CDR2 SYDVKM. CDR3 DNA: TGTGCCAGCAGGGGAACAGGGGGGAATTCACCCCTCCACTTT. Amino acid sequence: CASRGTGGNSPLHF.

V and J are TRBV5-1 and TRBJ1-2; weak D call: TRBD1 (5 bases). Germline-derived CDR1 and CDR2 are SGHRS and YFSETQ. The V end lost 3 bases, the J end lost 13 bases, and 16 bases lay between the germline ends. This CDR3 comprises 12 residues. CDR3 coding DNA: TGCGCCAGCAGCTCGAACCGGGACTCGCTCACCTTC. Residues: CASSSNRDSLTF.

This clone appeared a few times. This sample also contains other DNA sequences that code for the same CDR3. The V and J genes are TRBV9 and TRBJ2-7; D gene ambiguous. CDR1 and CDR2 (germline): SGDLS, YYNGEE. Trimming left V 2 bases short and J 0 bases short, with 12 bases between. There are 15 residues in the CDR3. As DNA, the CDR3 is TGTGCCAGCAGCGTTGGTCAGGCCGCCTCCTACGAGCAGTACTTC. This gives the protein CASSVGQAASYEQYF.

The chain has TRBV6-6 and TRBJ2-5; D could derive from TRBD1 or TRBD2 (6 bases each). Germline V gene sequence: CDR1 MNHNY, CDR2 SVGAGI (reference sequence). V was shortened by 10 bases and J by 5 bases, with 26 bases between the two germline ends. This CDR3 is 16 amino acids long. CDR3 sequence (DNA): TGTGCCACCGAACGCCCCCTCAGGGGAGGAACGGAGACCCAGTACTTC. Amino acids: CATERPLRGGTETQYF.

The rearrangement uses TRBV7-2 and TRBJ2-3; the match to TRBD2 covers 15 bases. Germline lookup yields CDR1 SGHTA and CDR2 FQGNSA. The CDR3 totals 18 residues. With V trimmed by 5 bases and J by 5 bases, 11 bases remained unmatched. CDR3 nucleotides: TGTGCCAGCAGCAGGACTAGCGGGGGGGCATCGTCGGTAGATACGCAGTATTTT. It yields the protein CASSRTSGGASSVDTQYF.

This clone was detected a few times. The rearrangement joins TRBV5-5 to TRBJ1-3; D possibly corresponds to TRBD1 (5 bases). The CDR3 extends over 16 amino acids. Germline CDR1 and CDR2: SGHKS and YYEKEE (reference sequence). Trimming took 6 bases from V and 2 from J, leaving 18 bases between them. The chain's CDR3 is CASTTAGDSAGNTIYF. In nucleotides, the CDR3 is TGTGCCAGCACGACCGCGGGGGACTCGGCTGGAAACACCATATATTTT.